The source of this TCR beta chain is a study of T cells after yellow fever vaccination. The study's findings and limits: A minor fraction of clonotypes spanned both CD4 and CD8 compartments. Contamination by abundant bulk-population clonotypes could be present in FACS-sorted repertoires.

TCRdb reprocessed the 5' RACE reads via MiXCR and lists one record per CDR3 protein. The data show approximately 110,000 distinct CDR3 sequences, 7% to 8.5% seen once. A word on this clonotype: The antigen remains undetermined.

Germline V gene sequence: CDR1 MGHDK, CDR2 SYGVNS. CDR3 length: 13 amino acids. V shed 10 bases, J shed 5 bases, and the junction held 7 bases outside the gene matches. The TCR was taken from a man aged 25 to 45 who received the YFV17D yellow fever vaccine. Source: CD8+ T cells sorted from PBMCs, taken 45 days after the yellow fever booster vaccination. The chain employs TRBV25-1 and TRBJ2-7; 11 nucleotides align to TRBD1. CDR3 nucleotides: TGTGCCACCGGACAGGGGGCGTCGAACGAGCAGTACTTC. Protein: CATGQGASNEQYF.